Each of the 24 T cell receptor beta chains below was sequenced from the same sample in a study of CD8 T cells in ankylosing spondylitis. TCRdb re-derived calls from the 5' RACE reads in MiXCR, one entry per CDR3 protein. The sample carries more than 150,000 distinct CDR3 sequences, roughly 18% recorded once. Sequenced material: blood, either unsorted or a sorted T cell fraction (not recorded which). These receptors came from a male donor between 5 and 29 years old with ankylosing spondylitis or in good health (not recorded which).

This clonotype has at least ten counts. The chain employs TRBV6-5 and TRBJ1-4; perhaps TRBD1 as D (5 bases). Per the germline V gene, CDR1 is MNHEY and CDR2 is SVGAGI. CDR3 length: 13 amino acids. V shed 8 bases and J shed 7 bases, with 14 bases lying between them. The CDR3 coding sequence is TGTGCCAGCCTCAGGGTGGGTGGTGAAAAACTGTTTTTT. It encodes CASLRVGGEKLFF.

There are many counts of this clonotype. This chain uses TRBV27 with TRBJ2-5, with D tentatively TRBD1 or TRBD2 (5 bases each). The V end lost 3 bases, the J end lost 7 bases, and 15 bases lay between the germline ends. This CDR3 is built from 14 residues. Germline V gene sequence: CDR1 MNHEY, CDR2 SMNVEV (reference sequence). The CDR3 protein is CASSFEGRGWTQYF. CDR3 nucleotide sequence: TGTGCCAGCAGTTTCGAGGGACGGGGATGGACCCAGTACTTC.

Many counts were recorded for this clonotype. The V call is TRBV6-6, the J call TRBJ1-5; 11 nucleotides line up with TRBD1. Germline assignment: CDR1 MNHNY and CDR2 SVGAGI (reference sequence). CDR3 size: 16 residues. With V trimmed by 6 bases and J by 4 bases, 8 bases remained unmatched. The CDR3 coding sequence is TGTGCCAGCAGATTTGGACAGGGGGCCTCAAATCAGCCCCAGCATTTT. Translating gives CASRFGQGASNQPQHF.

This clonotype showed up many times. V usage is TRBV20-1 and J usage is TRBJ2-3; 9 bases fit TRBD2. The J segment lost 6 bases and the V segment lost 5 bases, leaving 3 bases of the junction unmatched. CDR1 is DFQATT, CDR2 SNEGSKA, per germline (reference sequence). This CDR3 region has 12 residues. CDR3 region: CSAGTSGDTQYF. The CDR3 DNA is TGCAGTGCTGGCACTAGCGGGGATACGCAGTATTTT.

The chain combines TRBV7-2 with TRBJ2-7; a possible D gene is TRBD2 (6 bases). V dropped 5 bases and J dropped 0 bases, with 11 bases sitting between them. Germline CDR1 reads SGHTA; CDR2 reads FQGNSA. The CDR3 has 14 residues. The CDR3 region is CASSTTSSSYEQYF. The CDR3 DNA reads as TGTGCCAGCAGCACGACTAGTTCCTCCTACGAGCAGTACTTC.

In its sample, this clonotype was seen many times. The V gene is TRBV12-3 or TRBV12-4, the J gene TRBJ1-4; no clear D gene. The CDR3 loop spans 13 amino acids. With 3 bases removed from V and 0 bases from J, the gap between germline ends came to 2 bases. CDR3 amino acids: CASSFATNEKLFF. CDR3 nucleotide sequence: TGTGCCAGCAGTTTTGCAACTAATGAAAAACTGTTTTTT.

This clonotype occurred many times. The V call is TRBV3-1, the J call TRBJ2-5, with TRBD1 matching 8 bases. CDR1 LGHDT and CDR2 YNNKEL come from the germline V gene (reference sequence). The CDR3 runs 15 residues. V lost 3 bases and J lost 3; bases outside the gene matches: 6. CDR3 bases: TGTGCCAGCAGCCATCTTTACAGGGGGGAAGAGACCCAGTACTTC. Its translation: CASSHLYRGEETQYF.

This clonotype was seen many times. This chain joins TRBV12-3 or TRBV12-4 and TRBJ2-1; TRBD2 matches at 10 bases. The CDR3 consists of 16 residues. With V trimmed by 7 bases and J by 0 bases, 6 bases remained unmatched. Written as DNA, the CDR3 is TGTGCCAGCACCCCTAGCGGGAGAGACTCCTACAATGAGCAGTTCTTC. This translates into CASTPSGRDSYNEQFF.

This clonotype came up many times. CDR3 DNA: TGCAGTGCAACCTACAGTACCGGCAATCAGCCCCAGCATTTT. Its translation is CSATYSTGNQPQHF. The chain employs TRBV20-1 and TRBJ1-5; D unclear. This CDR3 has 14 amino acids. Germline CDR1 is DFQATT and CDR2 is SNEGSKA (reference sequence). Trimming shortened V by 6 bases and J by 2 bases, and 14 bases separated the two germline ends.

In this sample, this clonotype turned up many times. The chain carries TRBV29-1 and TRBJ1-1, with a possible D match to TRBD1 (5 bases). Germline assignment: CDR1 SQVTM and CDR2 ANQGSEA. Trimming took 1 base from V and 1 from J, leaving 7 bases between them. The CDR3 length is 13 residues. The CDR3 region has the DNA TGCAGCGTTGAAGGTCAGGGGAACACTGAAGCTTTCTTT. The encoded protein is CSVEGQGNTEAFF. The complete variable domain, with remaining parts taken from reference TRBV29-1 and TRBJ1-1, reads SAVISQKPSRDICQRGTSLTIQCQVDSQVTMMFWYRQQPGQSLTLIATANQGSEATYESGFVIDKFPISRPNLTFSTLTVSNMSPEDSSIYLCSVEGQGNTEAFFGQGTRLTVV.

This clonotype was picked up many times. The chain combines TRBV11-2 with TRBJ2-2, with 7 positions matching TRBD2. The junction had 16 bases not matched to a gene; V was cut back by 5 bases and J by 1 base. CDR1 and CDR2 (germline): SGHAT, FQNNGV. The CDR3 runs 19 residues. CDR3 sequence reads: CASSDYRRRGDGNTGELFF. The CDR3 DNA reads TGTGCCAGCAGCGATTATCGACGCCGGGGGGATGGGAACACCGGGGAGCTGTTTTTT.

At least ten counts were recorded for this clonotype. The chain has TRBV12-3 or TRBV12-4 and TRBJ2-3, with TRBD2 identical over 14 bases. V lost 4 bases, J lost 2 bases, and 5 bases stayed unmatched. The CDR3 totals 17 residues. The CDR3 sequence is CASSSGTSGRDTDTQYF. CDR3 bases: TGTGCCAGCAGTTCGGGGACTAGCGGGAGAGACACAGATACGCAGTATTTT.

This clonotype was seen many times. The rearrangement uses TRBV6-4 and TRBJ1-4, with D possibly matching TRBD1 (6 bases). The V gene's germline CDR1 is MRHNA and CDR2 SNTAGT. The CDR3 covers 14 residues. Trimming shortened V by 4 bases and J by 10 bases, and 16 bases separated the two germline ends. The CDR3 DNA reads TGTGCCAGCAGTGTGGCGGGGGGCTCAGGAAAACTGTTTTTT. It specifies CASSVAGGSGKLFF.

There are many counts of this clonotype. This chain joins TRBV12-3 or TRBV12-4 and TRBJ2-1, with TRBD2 matching over 14 bases. This CDR3 contains 21 residues. The junction had 20 bases not matched to a gene; V was cut back by 5 bases and J by 5 bases. CDR3 protein: CASSKALGLAGAGGNHNEQFF. The CDR3 DNA sequence: TGTGCCAGCAGTAAAGCCCTGGGACTAGCGGGAGCCGGTGGGAACCACAATGAGCAGTTCTTC.

This clonotype was found many times. V gene TRBV5-1 combines with J gene TRBJ2-1; D uncertain. V was cut by 0 bases and J by 11 bases, with 12 bases left in between. Looked up from germline, CDR1 is SGHRS and CDR2 is YFSETQ. CDR3 length: 13 amino acids. For the CDR3, the DNA is TGCGCCAGCAGCTTGGGAACAAATGGACAGCAGTTCTTC. It encodes CASSLGTNGQQFF.

This clonotype has more than one count but fewer than ten. A much larger clone lies a single base off, so this may be a read error. The rearrangement links TRBV7-2 to TRBJ1-5; D is ambiguous. Germline V CDR1 and CDR2: SGHTA, FQGNSA. CDR3 size: 12 residues. The V gene lost 3 bases and the J gene lost 5 bases, with 5 bases spanning the gap. The CDR3 DNA reads TGTGCCAGCAGCTTCTCCGATCAGCCCCAGCATTTT. Translating gives CASSFSDQPQHF.

This clonotype appeared a single time. J is TRBJ2-5 and V is TRBV20-1; 12 bases fit TRBD2. V shed 1 base, J shed 7 bases, and the junction held 4 bases outside the gene matches. The germline V gene has CDR1 DFQATT and CDR2 SNEGSKA (reference sequence). The CDR3 runs 14 residues. The DNA for the CDR3 is TGCAGTGCTAGAGGGACTAGCGGGACAGGGACCCAGTACTTC. Its protein product is CSARGTSGTGTQYF.

This clonotype came up many times. The chain uses TRBV6-6 and TRBJ2-1; 10 nucleotides agree with TRBD2. Looked up from germline, CDR1 is MNHNY and CDR2 is SVGAGI (reference sequence). V trimming: 2 bases; J trimming: 3 bases; junction bases outside the gene matches: 16. The CDR3 is 20 amino acids. In nucleotides, the CDR3 is TGTGCCAGCAGTTACAGTGTGGGTTCAACTAGCGGGAAGGGCTACAATGAGCAGTTCTTC. It specifies CASSYSVGSTSGKGYNEQFF.

In its sample, this clonotype was seen many times. The chain employs TRBV29-1 and TRBJ2-3, with 7 bases aligning to TRBD1. Germline V gene lookup returns CDR1 SQVTM and CDR2 ANQGSEA. Unmatched junction bases numbered 5, after V lost 6 bases and J lost 2 bases. This CDR3 contains 13 residues. The CDR3 reads CSVVGQYTDTQYF. Written as DNA, the CDR3 is TGCAGCGTGGTGGGACAGTACACAGATACGCAGTATTTT.

V gene TRBV10-3 combines with J gene TRBJ2-7; tentative D call: TRBD2 (6 bases). Deletions cut 6 bases from V and 6 bases from J, with 12 bases between. This CDR3 comprises 12 residues. Germline lookup yields CDR1 ENHRY and CDR2 SYGVKD. Here the CDR3 DNA reads TGTGCCATCAGCGGAGGGCTAGGCGAGCAGTACTTC. Its translation is CAISGGLGEQYF.

There are a few counts of this clonotype. It may be a read error: a sequence one base away is much more abundant. J is TRBJ2-6 and V is TRBV12-3 or TRBV12-4, with D perhaps being TRBD1 or TRBD2 (5 bases each). This CDR3 comprises 17 residues. The CDR3 coding sequence is TGTGCCAGCAGTCACGTTATTGGGGGAGCCGGGGCCAACGTCCTGCCTTTC. It is translated as CASSHVIGGAGANVLPF.

Concerning this clonotype: Likely a read error: the CDR3 ends without its conserved phenylalanine or tryptophan. This rearrangement joins TRBV30 to TRBJ2-1, with D perhaps given as TRBD1 or TRBD2 (5 bases each). Germline-derived CDR1 and CDR2 are GTSNPN and SVGIG (reference sequence). The V end lost 4 bases, the J end lost 3 bases, and 13 bases lay between the germline ends. The CDR3 loop spans 14 amino acids. The CDR3 loop reads CAWNPGRNYNEQFL. The DNA of the CDR3 is TGTGCCTGGAACCCGGGACGCAACTACAATGAGCAGTTCTTA.

The table lists this clonotype with many counts. The CDR3 spells CASSTSTGSFGGAFF. CDR3 DNA: TGTGCCAGTAGTACCTCGACAGGGTCTTTCGGTGGGGCTTTCTTT. The rearrangement uses TRBV19 and TRBJ1-1; 7 bases are shared with TRBD1. The junction had 16 bases not matched to a gene; V was cut back by 4 bases and J by 11 bases. Per the germline V gene, CDR1 is LNHDA and CDR2 is SQIVND (reference sequence). The CDR3 length is 15 residues.

At least ten counts were recorded for this clonotype. The V call is TRBV12-3 or TRBV12-4, the J call TRBJ2-2, with D perhaps TRBD2 (5 bases). The V end was cut by 4 bases, the J end by 2 bases, with 14 bases between. This CDR3 is built from 16 residues. The CDR3, as DNA: TGTGCCAGCAGTTCTGGGTTGAGGGTTAACACCGGGGAGCTGTTTTTT. Translation: CASSSGLRVNTGELFF.